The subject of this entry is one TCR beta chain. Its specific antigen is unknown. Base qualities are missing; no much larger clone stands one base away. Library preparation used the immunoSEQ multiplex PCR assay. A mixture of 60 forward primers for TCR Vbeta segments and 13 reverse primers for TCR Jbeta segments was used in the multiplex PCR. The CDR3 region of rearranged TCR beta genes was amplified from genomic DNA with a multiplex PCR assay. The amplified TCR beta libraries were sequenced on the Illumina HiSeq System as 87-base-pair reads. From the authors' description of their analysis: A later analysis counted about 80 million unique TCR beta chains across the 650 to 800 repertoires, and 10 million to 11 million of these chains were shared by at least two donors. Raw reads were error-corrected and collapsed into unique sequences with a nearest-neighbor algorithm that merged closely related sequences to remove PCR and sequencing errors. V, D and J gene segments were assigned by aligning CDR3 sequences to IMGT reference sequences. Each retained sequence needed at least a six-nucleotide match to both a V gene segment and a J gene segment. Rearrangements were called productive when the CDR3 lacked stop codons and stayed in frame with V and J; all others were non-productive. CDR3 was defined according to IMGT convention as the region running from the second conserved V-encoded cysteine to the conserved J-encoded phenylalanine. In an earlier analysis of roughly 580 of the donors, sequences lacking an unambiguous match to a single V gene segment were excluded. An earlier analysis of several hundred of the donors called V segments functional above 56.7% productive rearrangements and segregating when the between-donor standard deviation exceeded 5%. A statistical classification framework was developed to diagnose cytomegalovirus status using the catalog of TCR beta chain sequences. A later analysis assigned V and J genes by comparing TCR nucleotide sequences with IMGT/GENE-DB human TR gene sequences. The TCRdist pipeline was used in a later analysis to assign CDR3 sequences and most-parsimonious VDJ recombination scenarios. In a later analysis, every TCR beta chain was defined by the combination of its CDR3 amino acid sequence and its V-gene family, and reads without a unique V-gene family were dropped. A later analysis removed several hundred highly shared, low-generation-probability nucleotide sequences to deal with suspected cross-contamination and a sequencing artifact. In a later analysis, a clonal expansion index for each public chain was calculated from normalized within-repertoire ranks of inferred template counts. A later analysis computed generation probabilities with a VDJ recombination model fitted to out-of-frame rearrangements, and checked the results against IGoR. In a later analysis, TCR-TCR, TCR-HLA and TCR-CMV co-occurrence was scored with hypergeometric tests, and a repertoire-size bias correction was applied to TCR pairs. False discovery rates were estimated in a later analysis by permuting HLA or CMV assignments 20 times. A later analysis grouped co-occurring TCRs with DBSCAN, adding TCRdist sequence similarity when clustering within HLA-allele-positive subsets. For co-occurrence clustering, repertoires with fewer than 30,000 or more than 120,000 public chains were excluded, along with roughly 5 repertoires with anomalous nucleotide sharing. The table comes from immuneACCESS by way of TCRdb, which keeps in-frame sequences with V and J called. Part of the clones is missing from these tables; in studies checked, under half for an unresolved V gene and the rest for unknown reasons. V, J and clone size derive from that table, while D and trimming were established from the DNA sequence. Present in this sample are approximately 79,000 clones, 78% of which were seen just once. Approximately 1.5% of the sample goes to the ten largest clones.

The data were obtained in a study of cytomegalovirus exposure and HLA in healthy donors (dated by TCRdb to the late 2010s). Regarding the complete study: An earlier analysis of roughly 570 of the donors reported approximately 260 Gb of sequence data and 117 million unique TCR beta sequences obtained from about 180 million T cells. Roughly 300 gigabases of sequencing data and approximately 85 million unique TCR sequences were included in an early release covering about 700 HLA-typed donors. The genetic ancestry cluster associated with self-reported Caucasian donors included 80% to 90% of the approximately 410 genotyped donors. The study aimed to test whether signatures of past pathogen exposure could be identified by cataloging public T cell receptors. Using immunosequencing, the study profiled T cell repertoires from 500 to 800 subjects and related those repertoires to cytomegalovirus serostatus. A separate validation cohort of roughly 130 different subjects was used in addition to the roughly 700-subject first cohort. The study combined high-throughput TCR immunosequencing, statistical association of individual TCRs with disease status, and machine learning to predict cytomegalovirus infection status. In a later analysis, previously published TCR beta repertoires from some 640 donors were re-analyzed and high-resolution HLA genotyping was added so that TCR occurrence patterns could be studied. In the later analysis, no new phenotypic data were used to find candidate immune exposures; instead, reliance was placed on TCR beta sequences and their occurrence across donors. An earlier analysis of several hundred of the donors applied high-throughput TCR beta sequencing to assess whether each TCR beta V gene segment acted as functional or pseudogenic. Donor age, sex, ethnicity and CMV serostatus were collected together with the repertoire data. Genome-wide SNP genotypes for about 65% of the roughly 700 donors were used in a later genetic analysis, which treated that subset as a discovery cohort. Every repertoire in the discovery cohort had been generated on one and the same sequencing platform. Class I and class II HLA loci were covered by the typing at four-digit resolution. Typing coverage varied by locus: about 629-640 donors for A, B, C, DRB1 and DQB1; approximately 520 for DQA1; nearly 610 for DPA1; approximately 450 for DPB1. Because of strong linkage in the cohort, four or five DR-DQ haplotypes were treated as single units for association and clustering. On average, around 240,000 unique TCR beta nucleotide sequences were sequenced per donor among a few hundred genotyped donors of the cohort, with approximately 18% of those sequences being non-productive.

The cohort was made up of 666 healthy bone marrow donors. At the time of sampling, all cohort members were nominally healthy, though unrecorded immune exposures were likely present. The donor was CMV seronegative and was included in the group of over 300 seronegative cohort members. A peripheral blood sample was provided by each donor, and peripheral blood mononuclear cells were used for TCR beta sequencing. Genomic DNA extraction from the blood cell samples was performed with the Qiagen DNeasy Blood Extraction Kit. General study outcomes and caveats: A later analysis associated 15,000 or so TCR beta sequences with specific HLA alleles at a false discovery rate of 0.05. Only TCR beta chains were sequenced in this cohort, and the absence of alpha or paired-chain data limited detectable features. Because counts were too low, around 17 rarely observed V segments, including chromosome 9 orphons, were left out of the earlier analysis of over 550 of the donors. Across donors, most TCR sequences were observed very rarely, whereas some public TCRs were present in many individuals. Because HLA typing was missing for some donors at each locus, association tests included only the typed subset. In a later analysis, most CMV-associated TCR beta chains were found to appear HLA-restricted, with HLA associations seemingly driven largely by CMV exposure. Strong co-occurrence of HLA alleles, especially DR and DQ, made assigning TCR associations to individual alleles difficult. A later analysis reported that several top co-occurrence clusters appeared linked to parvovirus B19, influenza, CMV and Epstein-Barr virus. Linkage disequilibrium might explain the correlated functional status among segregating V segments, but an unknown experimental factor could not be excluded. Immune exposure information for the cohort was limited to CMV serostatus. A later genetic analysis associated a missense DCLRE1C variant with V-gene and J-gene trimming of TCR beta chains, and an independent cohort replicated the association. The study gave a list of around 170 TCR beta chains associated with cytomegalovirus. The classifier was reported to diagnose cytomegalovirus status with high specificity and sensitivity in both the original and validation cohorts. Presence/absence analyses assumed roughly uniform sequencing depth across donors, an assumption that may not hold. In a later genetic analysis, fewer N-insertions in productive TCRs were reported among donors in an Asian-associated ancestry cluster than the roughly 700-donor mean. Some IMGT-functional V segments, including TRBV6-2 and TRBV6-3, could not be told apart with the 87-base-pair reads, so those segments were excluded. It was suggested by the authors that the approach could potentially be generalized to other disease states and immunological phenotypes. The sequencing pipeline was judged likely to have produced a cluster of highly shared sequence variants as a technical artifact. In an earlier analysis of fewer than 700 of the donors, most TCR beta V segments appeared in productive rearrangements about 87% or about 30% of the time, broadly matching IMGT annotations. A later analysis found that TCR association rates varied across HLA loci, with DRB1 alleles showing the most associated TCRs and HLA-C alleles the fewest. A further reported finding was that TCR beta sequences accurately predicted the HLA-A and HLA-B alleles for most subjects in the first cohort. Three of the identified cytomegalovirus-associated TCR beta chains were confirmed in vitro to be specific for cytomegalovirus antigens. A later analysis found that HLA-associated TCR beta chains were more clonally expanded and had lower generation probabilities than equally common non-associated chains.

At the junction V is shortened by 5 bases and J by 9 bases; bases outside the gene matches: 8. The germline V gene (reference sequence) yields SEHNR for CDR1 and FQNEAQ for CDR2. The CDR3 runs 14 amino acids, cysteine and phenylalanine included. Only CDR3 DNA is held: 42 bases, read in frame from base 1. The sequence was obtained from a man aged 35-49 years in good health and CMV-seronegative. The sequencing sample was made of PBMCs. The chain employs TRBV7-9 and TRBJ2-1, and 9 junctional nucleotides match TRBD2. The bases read TGTGCCAGCAGCGCGGGGGGGATTCTATTTGAGCAGTTCTTC. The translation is CASSAGGILFEQFF.